The sequence of this T cell receptor (beta chain) was determined in a study of response to subunit inactivated influenza vaccine. A single record per CDR3 protein comes from TCRdb applying MiXCR to the RT-PCR reads. The sample shows 150,000 to 200,000 distinct CDR3 sequences, around 8.8% of them seen only once. This clonotype has more than one count but fewer than ten. Its antigen remains unknown. Overall study results and limits: Seasonal influenza vaccination, on each occasion, was suggested by the authors to recruit few new T cells.

The germline gives CDR1 SGHTA, CDR2 FQGNSA. CDR3 size: 15 residues. The V and J ends lost 2 bases and 3 bases respectively, with 8 bases between them. The specimen was non-naive T cells sorted from PBMCs, collected on the day of vaccination. The receptor comes from a man aged 45-65 years who received an inactivated influenza vaccine. This chain links TRBV7-2 with TRBJ2-6, with a possible D match to TRBD2 (6 bases). The CDR3 nucleotides read TGTGCCAGCAGCTTATGGGGGGATGGGGCCAACGTCCTGACTTTC. Translating gives CASSLWGDGANVLTF.